This T cell receptor (beta chain) was captured in a study of blood T cell repertoires in COVID-19. In the study overall: Researchers got acute and convalescent COVID-19 samples from the United States, Italy and Spain.

Source study methods: Researchers report that nucleated cell counts were estimated from reference gene primer amplification. Here immunoSEQ multiplex PCR was the method, and the copy in TCRdb shows in-frame clones only, minus some. Clonal size and the V and J genes are those of that table, whereas D and trimming came from the DNA. The repertoire has more than 250,000 clones, around 90% of them found once; the top ten carry 1%. The CDR3 runs to 16 residues. J was trimmed by 4 bases and V by 0 bases; bases with no gene match: 3. The germline V gene has CDR1 LGHNA and CDR2 YNFKEQ. Sequenced material: peripheral blood. The chain joins TRBV4-2 to TRBJ1-4, with TRBD1 matching over 9 bases. The receptor's source is a man over 45 with active or convalescent COVID-19. The CDR3 here is CASSQDQGQGNEKLFF. The CDR3 DNA reads as TGTGCCAGCAGCCAAGATCAGGGACAGGGTAATGAAAAACTGTTTTTT.